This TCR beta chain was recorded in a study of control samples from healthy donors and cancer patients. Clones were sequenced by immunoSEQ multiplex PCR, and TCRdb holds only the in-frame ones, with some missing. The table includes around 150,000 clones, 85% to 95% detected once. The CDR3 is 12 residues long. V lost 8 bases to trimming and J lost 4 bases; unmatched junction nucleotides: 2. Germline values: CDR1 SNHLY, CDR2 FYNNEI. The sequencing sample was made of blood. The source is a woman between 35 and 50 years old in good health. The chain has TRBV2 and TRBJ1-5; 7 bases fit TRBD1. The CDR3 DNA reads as TGTGCCAGCGCGACAGGGAATCAGCCCCAGCATTTT. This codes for CASATGNQPQHF.